This T cell receptor (beta chain) was documented in a study of blood T cell repertoires in COVID-19. In the study overall: Some COVID-19 samples were acute and others convalescent; all came from the United States, Italy and Spain.

Trimming took 1 base from V and 7 from J, leaving 10 bases between them. This CDR3 has 13 amino acids. CDR1 and CDR2 from the germline V gene are MNHEY and SMNVEV (reference sequence). Participant age was about 18 to 89 years, and participants resided in approximately 24 US areas. Clinical history as reported by participants underpinned cohort assignment. Sequenced by immunoSEQ multiplex PCR; TCRdb stores in-frame clones only, minus some. The sample gives about 280,000 clones, nearly 90% of which show up once; 1.7% is in the top ten. Sequencing used PBMCs or T cells enriched from blood (not recorded which). The source is a woman aged 18-30 years with acute COVID-19. The chain employs TRBV27 and TRBJ1-2, with a possible D match to TRBD1 (5 bases). The CDR3 spells CASSLWSGFGYTF. The CDR3 DNA is TGTGCCAGCAGTTTATGGTCAGGGTTTGGCTACACCTTC.